Sequencing of this TCR beta chain was carried out in a study of Graves' ophthalmopathy and Graves' hyperthyroidism. Symptoms, serum thyroxine and TRAb, thyroid ultrasound, and orbital computed tomography formed the diagnostic basis. The junction had 9 bases not matched to a gene; V was cut back by 3 bases and J by 8 bases. This CDR3 spans 14 amino acids. Germline assignment: CDR1 LNHDA and CDR2 SQIVND (reference sequence). Beta-chain TCR CDR3 regions were amplified from RNA transcripts. Second-round multiplex PCR came after first-round RT-PCR with HTBI primers. TCRdb recomputed calls from the multiplex PCR reads with MiXCR, one row per CDR3 protein. The sample includes 650,000 to 900,000 distinct CDR3 sequences, approximately 40% seen only once; the top ten take 40% to 55%.

The clonotype was recovered from an adult man with Graves' ophthalmopathy. V is TRBV19 and J is TRBJ1-1; TRBD1 matches at 7 bases. Sequencing was carried out using peripheral blood. The CDR3 coding sequence is TGTGCCAGTAGTATGGGGACAGTAAGTTTGGAAGCTTTCTTT. Encoded protein: CASSMGTVSLEAFF.